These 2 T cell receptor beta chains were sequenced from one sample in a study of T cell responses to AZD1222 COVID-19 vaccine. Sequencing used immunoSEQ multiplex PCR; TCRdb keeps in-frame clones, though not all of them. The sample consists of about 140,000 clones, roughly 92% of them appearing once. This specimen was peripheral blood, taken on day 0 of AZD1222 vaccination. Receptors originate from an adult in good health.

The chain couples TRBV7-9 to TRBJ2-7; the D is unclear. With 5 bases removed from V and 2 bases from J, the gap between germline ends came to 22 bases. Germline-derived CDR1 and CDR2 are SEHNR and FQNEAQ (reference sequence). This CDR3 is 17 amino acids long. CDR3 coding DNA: TGTGCCAGCAGCCCTCAGCTAGGGCGTAGTGGAACCTACGAGCAGTACTTC. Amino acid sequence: CASSPQLGRSGTYEQYF.

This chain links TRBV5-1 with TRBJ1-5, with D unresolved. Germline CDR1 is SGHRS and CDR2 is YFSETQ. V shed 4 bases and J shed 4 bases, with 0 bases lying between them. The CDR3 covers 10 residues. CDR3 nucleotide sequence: TGCGCCAGCAGCAATCAGCCCCAGCATTTT. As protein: CASSNQPQHF.